The 6 T cell receptor beta chains in this list originate from one sample, sequenced in a study of blood T cell repertoires in COVID-19. Libraries were prepared by immunoSEQ multiplex PCR; TCRdb keeps only in-frame clonotypes and omits some of them. The table has 300,000 to 450,000 clones, 85% seen once. Sequencing input: peripheral blood. The origin of the receptors is a woman in her late teens or twenties with acute or convalescent COVID-19.

V and J are TRBV5-8 and TRBJ1-2, with 7 bases identical to TRBD1. This CDR3 spans 16 amino acids. The V and J ends lost 2 bases and 8 bases, in that order; junction bases with no gene match: 15. Germline V gene data show CDR1 as SGHTS and CDR2 as YDEGEE. CDR3 protein: CASSFGGEGGAGGYTF. CDR3 nucleotides: TGTGCCAGCAGCTTCGGTGGGGAAGGGGGCGCTGGCGGCTACACCTTC.

J is TRBJ2-1 and V is TRBV25-1; TRBD2 is a possible D gene (5 bases). CDR1 and CDR2 (germline): MGHDK, SYGVNS. The CDR3 has 14 residues. The V gene lost 7 bases and the J gene lost 0 bases, with 10 bases spanning the gap. CDR3 sequence reads: CASTAELSYNEQFF. The CDR3 DNA follows: TGTGCCAGCACAGCGGAGCTCTCCTACAATGAGCAGTTCTTC.

This chain joins TRBV4-1 and TRBJ1-5; the D gene is possibly TRBD1 (6 bases). Trimming cost V 4 bases and J 7 bases, with 23 bases left between them. The CDR3 is made up of 17 amino acids. CDR1 is MGHRA, CDR2 YSYEKL, per germline. DNA for the CDR3: TGCGCCAGCAGCCCCGGGGCCCTCCGGGGGGCCGGGCAGCCCCAGCATTTT. Its translation: CASSPGALRGAGQPQHF.

The J gene is TRBJ2-1, the V gene TRBV10-3; 7 nucleotides line up with TRBD1. Per germline, CDR1 ENHRY and CDR2 SYGVKD. The V segment lost 8 bases and the J segment 6 bases; nucleotides outside the gene matches: 7. The CDR3 spans 13 residues. The CDR3 bases are TGTGCCATCGAGAGACAGGGCACCAATGAGCAGTTCTTC. This gives the protein CAIERQGTNEQFF.

The genes are TRBV24-1 and TRBJ1-5, with D possibly being TRBD1 (6 bases). CDR1 and CDR2 from the germline V gene are KGHDR and SFDVKD. Trimming pared 10 bases from V and 3 bases from J, leaving 18 bases between. This CDR3 spans 15 amino acids. The CDR3 region is CATEQGRTLNQPQHF. The CDR3, as DNA: TGTGCCACGGAGCAGGGGCGTACCCTCAATCAGCCCCAGCATTTT.

The gene calls are TRBV29-1 and TRBJ1-4; D perhaps matches TRBD1 (6 bases). The ends were cut back, 4 bases at V and 3 bases at J, with 9 bases in the middle. CDR1 and CDR2 from the germline V gene are SQVTM and ANQGSEA. The CDR3 runs to 13 residues. Here the CDR3 reads CSVVTGPNEKLFF. The CDR3 nucleotides read TGCAGCGTTGTTACAGGGCCTAATGAAAAACTGTTTTTT. The whole variable domain, remainder taken from reference TRBV29-1 and TRBJ1-4, is SAVISQKPSRDICQRGTSLTIQCQVDSQVTMMFWYRQQPGQSLTLIATANQGSEATYESGFVIDKFPISRPNLTFSTLTVSNMSPEDSSIYLCSVVTGPNEKLFFGSGTQLSVL.